This TCR beta chain was sequenced for a study of T cells in Graves' hyperthyroidism and ophthalmopathy. Remarks on this clonotype: The antigen remains unidentified.

Germline V CDR1 and CDR2: GTSNPN, SVGIG (reference sequence). The CDR3 spans 14 residues. V was trimmed by 2 bases and J by 9 bases, leaving 17 bases between them. Amplified regions were TCR beta CDR3 sequences from RNA transcripts. An initial round of RT-PCR targeting the TCR CDR3 relied on the HTBI primer set. TCRdb reanalysed the multiplex PCR reads using MiXCR and keeps one entry per CDR3 protein. The sample carries about 720,000 distinct CDR3 sequences, about 15% recorded once. Overall study findings and caveats: Peripheral blood also featured most of the thyroid clonotypes expanded above 0.001.

Hyperthyroidism patients were newly diagnosed, had disease duration under 2 months, and were aged 18 to 65 years. Sequencing was done on a sample of blood. This chain joins TRBV30 and TRBJ1-5, with D tentatively TRBD1 (5 bases). The sequence was collected from a man younger than 30 with Graves' hyperthyroidism. The CDR3 DNA reads as TGTGCCTGGAGTACGGGGCAGCCCAAAGGGCCCCAGCATTTT. Amino acids: CAWSTGQPKGPQHF.